This passage covers 6 T cell receptor beta chains from one sample sequenced in a study of PD-L1 blockade in urothelial cancer. TCRdb keeps only in-frame clones here, not all; method: immunoSEQ multiplex PCR. The data contain about 41,000 clones, 82% of them singletons. This specimen was PBMCs, taken around atezolizumab (anti-PD-L1) treatment. The receptors stem from a man between 60 and 70 years old with urothelial cancer.

The rearrangement uses TRBV28 and TRBJ2-2, with 7 nucleotides matching TRBD2. V was pared by 10 bases and J by 5 bases, with 4 bases of the junction left unmatched. Germline-derived CDR1 and CDR2 are MDHEN and SYDVKM. This CDR3 has 12 residues. CDR3 DNA sequence: TGTGCCACCGGGGGGTGGACCGGGGAGCTGTTTTTT. Its protein product is CATGGWTGELFF.

V usage is TRBV18 and J usage is TRBJ2-3; 13 bases are shared with TRBD2. From germline, CDR1 is KGHSH and CDR2 LQKENI. There are 16 residues in the CDR3. V shed 2 bases and J 2 bases; nucleotides not matched to a gene: 1. The CDR3 DNA reads TGTGCCAGCTCACCAGGACTAGCGGGGGCCACAGATACGCAGTATTTT. Its translation: CASSPGLAGATDTQYF.

This sequence joins TRBV7-2 and TRBJ1-6; TRBD1 is a possible D gene (6 bases). The CDR3 is made up of 15 amino acids. CDR1 and CDR2 from the germline V gene are SGHTA and FQGNSA. The V and J ends lost 2 bases and 9 bases respectively, with 14 bases between them. In DNA form, the CDR3 reads TGTGCCAGCAGCTTAACGTCAGGGGTCGGTTCACCCCTCCACTTT. It codes for CASSLTSGVGSPLHF.

The gene calls are TRBV6-5 and TRBJ2-7; D may be TRBD1 (6 bases). This CDR3 comprises 14 residues. CDR1 and CDR2 from the germline V gene are MNHEY and SVGAGI. V lost 5 bases and J lost 3, with 14 bases in between. The CDR3 is CASSTSRGNYEQYF. The CDR3 DNA is TGTGCCAGCAGTACGAGCAGGGGAAACTACGAGCAGTACTTC.

V is TRBV30 and J is TRBJ2-1, with D tentatively TRBD2 (6 bases). The CDR3 is 16 residues long. CDR1 GTSNPN and CDR2 SVGIG come from the germline V gene (reference sequence). V lost 2 bases and J 3 bases, leaving 17 bases between the germline ends. DNA of the CDR3: TGTGCCTGGAGTCCCCCTTGGGGGGTAGGCTACAATGAGCAGTTCTTC. This encodes CAWSPPWGVGYNEQFF.

The rearrangement links TRBV15 to TRBJ2-2, with TRBD2 as a possible D gene (6 bases). The germline V gene has CDR1 LNHNV and CDR2 YYDKDF (reference sequence). This CDR3 has 15 residues. V gave up 1 base and J gave up 6 bases, with 12 bases separating them. CDR3 residues: CATSRVTPGAGELFF. The CDR3 nucleotides read TGTGCCACCAGCAGAGTTACACCGGGGGCCGGGGAGCTGTTTTTT.